Below, one T cell receptor (beta chain) is given with its context. As yet, its antigen is unknown. These data originate in a study of OX40 agonist ivuxolimab in advanced cancers. Study overall: The group had a mean age of 60 years, ranged from about 23 to 85, and was just under 85% male.

Here immunoSEQ multiplex PCR was the method, and the copy in TCRdb shows in-frame clones only, minus some. The data contain 68,000 or so clones, more than 75% of them singletons. The CDR3 loop spans 15 amino acids. The germline CDR1 and CDR2 sequences are MNHNY and SVGAGI (reference sequence). Trimming took off 3 bases at V and 10 bases at J, with 19 bases between the two ends. General study results and limits: Low normalized T-cell clonal expansion was additionally recorded for some nonresponders. Expanded peripheral T cells had an undetermined antigen specificity.

The gene calls are TRBV6-6 and TRBJ2-1; weak D call: TRBD2 (6 bases). Material: CD4+ or CD8+ T cells sorted from blood, obtained in a trial of the OX40 agonist ivuxolimab. This sequence was found in an adult with an advanced solid tumor such as melanoma, head and neck, liver or kidney cancer. The CDR3 loop reads CASSYARGLREEQFF. CDR3 nucleotides: TGTGCCAGCAGTTATGCGCGGGGACTGAGGGAGGAGCAGTTCTTC.